What follows describes a single T cell receptor beta chain. Its antigen remains unidentified. No base qualities exist here, and no much larger clone lies one base off it. Trimmed from V: 0 bases; trimmed from J: 5 bases; junction bases lacking a gene match: 10. The CDR3 contains 17 residues, cysteine and phenylalanine counted. Only CDR3 DNA remains: 51 bases, in frame from the first base. The germline V gene gives CDR1 as SGHRS and CDR2 as YFSETQ. The QIAGEN blood and tissue kit was used to extract genomic DNA from sorted cells, and the DNA was quantified on a NanoDrop 1000. Using multiplex PCR of genomic DNA, the immunoSEQ platform deep sequenced and quantified the TCR alpha and beta chains. The authors' pipeline ran thus. IMGT gene and region definitions were used to annotate TCR sequences. Out-of-frame rearrangements served as a stand-in for the preselection repertoire and were compared with in-frame clonotypes. Repertoire size was estimated with the iCHAO1 estimator supplied with the immunoSEQ platform. Clonal inequality was measured with a Gini index on in-frame amino acid clonotypes, based on the Lorenz curve. The intersect function of the R package tcR was used to count shared clonotypes, and the Jaccard index was used to score similarity. Frequencies of V, J and V-J usage were subjected to principal component analysis with the R prcomp function, without normalization. TCRdb carries this immuneACCESS record with in-frame sequences only. Its versions omit some clonotypes, under half of them owing to an unresolved V gene in the studies checked, with the rest unexplained. V, J and clone size are those of that table, while D and trimming were read from the DNA. This sample holds 55,000 to 65,000 clones; approximately 94% were observed only once. The ten biggest clones cover approximately 17% of the sample.

Fluorescence-activated cell sorting was used to pull naive CD4 T cells, meaning cells that were CD45RO-negative and CD62L-positive, out of the PBMCs. About 52 ml of fresh peripheral blood was drawn per donor, and PBMCs were isolated by Ficoll density centrifugation. Sorting was performed on a FACSAria III instrument, with purity above 85% for all samples. The sample originates from a study of human versus mouse CDR3 diversity and MHC coevolution (dated by TCRdb to the late 2010s). With regard to the full study: The immunoSEQ assay was reported to detect one in 200,000 T cells and to minimize multiplex PCR amplification bias. Across mouse and human samples, each sample had between roughly 5.5 x 10^6 and 1.8 x 10^7 valid reads. Human naive CD4 T cell repertoires were used as a reference for TCR selection on multiple MHC II alleles and were compared with human-TCR-locus transgenic mice carrying single MHC II. Three healthy volunteer blood donors were included in the human cohort, with one aged 30 to 39, one aged 40 to 50 and one aged 60 to 69 at collection. Overall results and qualifications from the work: Among all compared groups, two of the three human donors had the lowest clonal inequality scores. The largest TCR beta repertoire according to iCHAO1 estimates belonged to humans, at 1.6 million or so clonotypes, a result attributed likely to selection by multiple MHC II molecules. Repertoire diversity was not considered directly comparable between humans and mice because human T cells were selected on 5 to 7 MHC II alleles. On average, humans had more CDR3 deletions and insertions than mice, indicating greater exonuclease and TdT activity.

Sequencing was done on a sample of naive CD4+ T cells from blood. The meaning of the sample's cell subset or site label: CD45RO-negative CD62L-positive naive CD4 T cells. The V and J genes are TRBV5-1 and TRBJ2-5; 10 bases in the junction line up with TRBD2. The receptor's source is a person aged 60 to 70 in good health. The DNA reads as follows: TGCGCCAGCAGCTTGGCCTCGAGCGGGAGGGCCGTCGAGACCCAGTACTTC. Its translation is CASSLASSGRAVETQYF. Outside the CDR3, residues come from the reference TRBV5-1 and TRBJ2-5 proteins, so the full variable domain is: KAGVTQTPRYLIKTRGQQVTLSCSPISGHRSVSWYQQTPGQGLQFLFEYFSETQRNKGNFPGRFSGRQFSNSRSEMNVSTLELGDSALYLCASSLASSGRAVETQYFGPGTRLLVL.